What follows are 18 T cell receptor beta chains derived from one specimen sequenced in a study of lung T cells in sarcoidosis with Löfgren's syndrome. Each CDR3 protein is one row after TCRdb ran MiXCR on the reads. The table has about 3,200 distinct CDR3 sequences, less than 20% seen once. Sample: CD4+ T cells from bronchoalveolar lavage. The receptors were gathered from a human donor with sarcoidosis (Löfgren's syndrome or another form), or a control subject (not recorded which).

This rearrangement joins TRBV6-1 to TRBJ2-3; D possibly corresponds to TRBD1 (5 bases). The V gene lost 1 base and the J gene lost 7 bases, with 9 bases spanning the gap. CDR1 is MNHNS, CDR2 SASEGT, per germline. This CDR3 is 13 amino acids long. CDR3 bases: TGTGCCAGCAGTGAAGTAGGGGCCCATACGCAGTATTTT. Protein: CASSEVGAHTQYF.

This clonotype counts as medium-sized (0.01 to 0.1%). This rearrangement joins TRBV30 to TRBJ1-3; 7 nucleotides agree with TRBD1. V lost 3 bases to trimming and J lost 2 bases; unmatched junction nucleotides: 4. From germline, CDR1 is GTSNPN and CDR2 SVGIG (reference sequence). The CDR3 length is 14 residues. The CDR3 nucleotides are TGTGCCTGGAGCGCAACAGGGGCTGGAAACACCATATATTTT. Encoded protein: CAWSATGAGNTIYF.

V is TRBV29-1 and J is TRBJ1-6; D is unclear. Germline V CDR1 and CDR2: SQVTM, ANQGSEA. V dropped 4 bases and J dropped 6 bases, with 13 bases sitting between them. The CDR3 spans 14 residues. The CDR3 bases are TGCAGCGTTGGATCCTCCCAGATTAATTCACCCCTCCACTTT. Translated, it gives CSVGSSQINSPLHF.

This clonotype ranks as medium-sized. The chain employs TRBV7-2 and TRBJ2-1; no clear D gene. The CDR3 spans 13 residues. V dropped 5 bases and J dropped 0 bases, with 5 bases sitting between them. The germline V gene encodes CDR1 SGHTA and CDR2 FQGNSA. CDR3 region: CASSPRSYNEQFF. The CDR3 DNA is TGTGCCAGCAGCCCGCGCTCCTACAATGAGCAGTTCTTC. Looking up the rest from reference TRBV7-2 and TRBJ2-1 gives the full variable domain: GAGVSQSPSNKVTEKGKDVELRCDPISGHTALYWYRQSLGQGLEFLIYFQGNSAPDKSGLPSDRFSAERTGGSVSTLTIQRTQQEDSAVYLCASSPRSYNEQFFGPGTRLTVL.

In its sample, this clonotype is medium-sized. The rearrangement links TRBV7-3 to TRBJ1-1, with D hard to call. Germline lookup yields CDR1 SGHTA and CDR2 FQGTGA. Trimming removed 5 bases at V and 4 bases at J, with 14 bases between. The CDR3 loop spans 14 amino acids. This chain's CDR3 is CASSLAGAGTEAFF. CDR3 coding DNA: TGTGCCAGCAGCCTCGCAGGTGCTGGCACTGAAGCTTTCTTT.

By share of the sample, this clonotype is medium-sized. The chain combines TRBV19 with TRBJ2-3, with 7 bases lining up with TRBD2. This CDR3 region has 14 residues. In germline, CDR1 is LNHDA, CDR2 SQIVND (reference sequence). Trimming cost V 6 bases and J 0 bases; bases outside gene matches: 3. The CDR3 sequence is CASRSGTSTDTQYF. The CDR3 DNA reads TGTGCCAGTAGGAGCGGGACTAGCACAGATACGCAGTATTTT.

This clonotype ranks as medium-sized. The J gene is TRBJ1-2, the V gene TRBV29-1; TRBD1 agrees at 12 bases. The germline gives CDR1 SQVTM, CDR2 ANQGSEA. The CDR3 loop spans 15 amino acids. V was clipped by 6 bases and J by 6 bases; unmatched bases: 11. Here the CDR3 DNA reads TGCAGCGTCCCAAGGGGACAGGGGGCGAGCGATGGCTACACCTTC. It is translated as CSVPRGQGASDGYTF.

This clonotype ranks as medium-sized. The chain joins TRBV19 to TRBJ1-6; unclear D gene. The CDR3 is made up of 16 amino acids. Germline lookup yields CDR1 LNHDA and CDR2 SQIVND (reference sequence). V dropped 1 base and J dropped 7 bases, with 14 bases sitting between them. CDR3: CASSIVYPTLNSPLHF. The DNA for the CDR3 is TGTGCCAGTAGTATAGTTTACCCTACTCTCAATTCACCCCTCCACTTT.

By share, this clonotype ranks as large. The chain combines TRBV18 with TRBJ2-3; D remains ambiguous. V lost 6 bases and J 5 bases, leaving 12 bases between the germline ends. This CDR3 contains 13 residues. Germline CDR1 KGHSH, CDR2 LQKENI. CDR3 residues: CASSPNRLDTQYF. The CDR3 DNA reads as TGTGCCAGCTCTCCCAACCGACTAGATACGCAGTATTTT.

This clonotype is labeled as medium-sized. This chain connects TRBV6-2 or TRBV6-3 to TRBJ2-7; D remains ambiguous. Germline V gene data show CDR1 as MNHEY and CDR2 as SVGEGT. Between the trimmed V and J ends, which lost 0 bases and 2 bases, there was a span of 14 bases. The CDR3 has 16 residues. Written as DNA, the CDR3 is TGTGCCAGCAGTTACTCGTTAAGGGAACTTACCTACGAGCAGTACGTC. This sequence encodes CASSYSLRELTYEQYV.

The V and J genes are TRBV10-3 and TRBJ2-1; the match to TRBD2 covers 8 bases. Germline V gene lookup returns CDR1 ENHRY and CDR2 SYGVKD. This CDR3 has 15 amino acids. The V segment lost 5 bases and the J segment 4 bases; nucleotides outside the gene matches: 7. The CDR3 coding sequence is TGTGCCATCAGTAAAAGCGGGACTAGGTACAATGAGCAGTTCTTC. Its protein is CAISKSGTRYNEQFF.

This clonotype is classed as medium-sized (0.01 to 0.1%). The chain recombines TRBV28 with TRBJ2-5; 8 nucleotides align to TRBD1. Germline V gene sequence: CDR1 MDHEN, CDR2 SYDVKM. V dropped 1 base and J dropped 1; count of bases not matched to a gene: 5. The CDR3 spans 16 residues. This CDR3 reads CASSLSGQAIQETQYF. The CDR3 DNA sequence: TGTGCCAGCAGTTTATCGGGACAGGCCATCCAAGAGACCCAGTACTTC. The entire variable domain, with the rest obtained from reference TRBV28 and TRBJ2-5, is as follows: DVKVTQSSRYLVKRTGEKVFLECVQDMDHENMFWYRQDPGLGLRLIYFSYDVKMKEKGDIPEGYSVSREKKERFSLILESASTNQTSMYLCASSLSGQAIQETQYFGPGTRLLVL.

By its share, this clonotype is medium-sized. The J gene is TRBJ1-1, the V gene TRBV2, with TRBD1 matching 7 bases. The CDR3 extends over 16 amino acids. With 7 bases clipped from V and 4 bases from J, the junction kept 15 bases outside the gene matches. CDR1 is SNHLY, CDR2 FYNNEI, per germline. The CDR3 protein is CASTVQGGSLGTEAFF. The CDR3 DNA reads TGTGCCAGCACTGTGCAGGGGGGCAGCCTTGGCACTGAAGCTTTCTTT.

Relative to its sample, this clonotype is medium-sized. The chain is built from TRBV14 and TRBJ1-3; D is uncertain. Germline V gives CDR1 SGHDN, CDR2 FVKESK. The germline V and J ends were trimmed by 6 bases and 2 bases, with 8 bases remaining between them. There are 13 residues in the CDR3. The CDR3: CASSVSAGNTIYF. CDR3 nucleotide sequence: TGTGCCAGCAGTGTCTCAGCTGGAAACACCATATATTTT.

The table lists this clonotype with many counts. The chain carries TRBV7-3 and TRBJ2-1; D may match TRBD1 or TRBD2 (6 bases each). CDR3 length equals 13 residues. Germline CDR1 is SGHTA and CDR2 is FQGTGA. Trimming removed 0 bases from V and 7 bases from J, with 7 bases in between. CDR3: CASSLTGGNEQFF. CDR3 sequence (DNA): TGTGCCAGCAGCTTAACAGGGGGGAATGAGCAGTTCTTC.

Worth noting for this clonotype: Compared with germline, one end of the junction differs, possibly owing to a read error. The chain carries TRBV20-1 and TRBJ2-3; 7 bases agree with TRBD2. Germline-derived CDR1 and CDR2 are DFQATT and SNEGSKA (reference sequence). The CDR3 consists of 13 residues. CDR3 in amino acids: CSASSGRTDTRYF. CDR3 bases: TGCAGTGCTAGTAGCGGGCGCACAGATACGCGGTATTTT.

In its sample, this clonotype is medium-sized. The chain recombines TRBV6-1 with TRBJ2-3; 7 bases are a match to TRBD2. The CDR3 consists of 15 residues. Germline CDR1 MNHNS, CDR2 SASEGT. Trimming took 7 bases from V and 1 from J; bases not matched to a gene: 8. CDR3 sequence reads: CASKRYSGGTDTQYF. As DNA, the CDR3 is TGTGCCAGCAAACGATACAGCGGGGGCACAGATACGCAGTATTTT.

V gene TRBV4-2 combines with J gene TRBJ1-4, with D perhaps TRBD1 (5 bases). The ends were cut back, 3 bases at V and 8 bases at J, with 19 bases in the middle. This CDR3 is 16 amino acids long. CDR1 is LGHNA and CDR2 is YNFKEQ in the germline V gene. The DNA of the CDR3 is TGTGCCAGCAGCCAGGATTTAGGGGAGAGTGGCGAAAAACTGTTTTTT. This sequence encodes CASSQDLGESGEKLFF.